What follows is one T cell receptor beta chain and its context. Its specificity is unknown. Clones were sequenced by immunoSEQ multiplex PCR, and TCRdb holds only the in-frame ones, with some missing. The repertoire consists of about 76,000 clones, with over 60% occurring once and the leading ten covering roughly 28%. These data are taken from a study of T cell responses to AZD1222 COVID-19 vaccine. Study-wide findings and caveats: Donor demographics were predominantly white British with a female majority; clonal diversity may be underestimated. Without day 14 samples, only post-peak T cell repertoires were studied. Nearly half of spike-specific TCRs reportedly target unmutated variant regions. Elevations in Spike-specific TCR breadth and depth followed administration of two AZD1222 doses.

Germline-derived CDR1 and CDR2 are SGHRS and YFSETQ. V shed 6 bases, J shed 4 bases, and the junction held 9 bases outside the gene matches. This CDR3 has 15 residues. This TCR was sampled from an adult who received the MenACWY meningococcal vaccine as a control. The sample in question was peripheral blood, obtained 28 days after the second dose of the MenACWY control vaccine. The genes are TRBV5-1 and TRBJ2-2, with 7 bases aligning to TRBD1. Here the CDR3 DNA reads TGCGCCAGCAACGTAGAGGGGGCCGGCACCGGGGAGCTGTTTTTT. Protein: CASNVEGAGTGELFF. Using reference TRBV5-1 and TRBJ2-2 for the parts outside the CDR3, the full variable domain is KAGVTQTPRYLIKTRGQQVTLSCSPISGHRSVSWYQQTPGQGLQFLFEYFSETQRNKGNFPGRFSGRQFSNSRSEMNVSTLELGDSALYLCASNVEGAGTGELFFGEGSRLTVL.